What follows is one T cell receptor beta chain and its context. This clonotype was seen a few times. No cognate antigen has been identified for it. Nothing much larger sits one base from this clone, and base qualities are not available. The data originate from a study of early T cells in non-severe SARS-CoV-2 infection (dated by TCRdb to about 2021). About the investigation overall: Because TCR sequencing was done on bulk RNA from unsorted whole blood, the alpha and beta chains could not be paired.

The CDR3 goes from the cysteine to the phenylalanine over 13 residues. Just CDR3 DNA is preserved here, 39 bases in frame from base 1. At the junction V is shortened by 4 bases and J by 5 bases, with 12 bases in between. The germline V gene provides CDR1 SGHRS and CDR2 YFSETQ. Library construction relied on 5' RACE. Sequenced using a NextSeq 500. The TCR library protocol attached unique molecular identifiers to individual cDNA molecules to correct for sequencing error and PCR bias. Both TCR alpha and beta chains were sequenced, and tight co-correlation was observed between alpha and beta sequence abundances in each sample. The authors' pipeline ran thus. Decombinator V4 was used to annotate the V gene, J gene and CDR3 of the TCR sequences. Expanded TCRs were defined as changing significantly between any two time points under a Poisson model with p below 0.0001. TCR abundances were normalised to the total number of TCRs sequenced per sample and expressed as counts per million. TRAV1-2 paired with TRAJ12, TRAJ20 or TRAJ33 defined MAIT TCRs, while TRAV10 paired with TRAJ18 defined iNKT TCRs. A search of VDJdb, accessed on 1 November 2021, was run for TCRs annotated to CMV, EBV and SARS-CoV-2, with TCRs annotated for multiple antigens excluded. The public reads were run again by TCRdb, first through fastp at Q25 and then through MiXCR, and only productive beta chains were kept. Rows with a matching CDR3 protein are joined into one entry that keeps the most common DNA and genes. These V and J calls are TCRdb output, not the study's own analysis. The sample table records approximately 110,000 distinct CDR3 sequences; around 14% of these occur just once. The ten largest clones take up around a fifth of the sample.

General conclusions and limits of the study: Matching against VDJdb was skewed toward anti-spike CD8 responses, likely underestimated virus-specific expansions, and missed private and CD4 specificities.

The study was a case-control design nested within a healthcare worker cohort in London, UK, with weekly nasopharyngeal swab PCR tests and blood sampling. Healthcare workers were recruited between 23 and 31 March 2020, during the week of the UK lockdown, and were followed weekly for up to about 16 weeks. The clonotype comes from an adult who was a healthcare worker with PCR-confirmed SARS-CoV-2 infection or an uninfected control (not recorded which). The V and J segments used are TRBV5-1 and TRBJ1-1, with the D gene not confidently named. The sequenced material came from whole blood. The DNA is as follows: TGCGCCAGCAGCCCTAACGGCGGGACTGAAGCTTTCTTT. It specifies CASSPNGGTEAFF.